The 27 T cell receptor beta chains listed next were all sequenced from one sample in a study of long-term antiretroviral therapy in people with HIV. Version v3.0 of the immunoSEQ assay was performed at survey level. Profiling relied on immunoSEQ multiplex PCR, and the TCRdb table lists in-frame clones only, not all of them. The sample holds 21,000 or so clones; roughly four fifths are singletons and the top ten take 4.5% to 6%. The specimen was unsorted PBMCs, collected 0.3 years after starting antiretroviral therapy. The receptors come from a man aged 45 to 65 with HIV.

V and J are TRBV10-1 and TRBJ2-1; 15 bases match TRBD2. Germline CDR1 is WNHNN and CDR2 is SYGVQD (reference sequence). The CDR3 is made up of 17 amino acids. The ends lost 4 bases at V and 4 bases at J; junction bases unmatched: 5. In nucleotides, the CDR3 is TGCGCCAGCAGTGGAGGGACTAGCGGGAGGTATTACAATGAGCAGTTCTTC. It translates to CASSGGTSGRYYNEQFF.

The rearrangement links TRBV10-3 to TRBJ1-1, with 9 nucleotides matching TRBD1. V was clipped by 10 bases and J by 1 base; unmatched bases: 4. The CDR3 length is 13 residues. CDR1 is ENHRY and CDR2 is SYGVKD in the germline V gene. The CDR3 loop reads CATQQGANTEAFF. The CDR3 coding sequence is TGTGCCACCCAACAGGGGGCGAACACTGAAGCTTTCTTT.

The chain carries TRBV15 and TRBJ2-2; TRBD1 matches 11 bases. Per germline, CDR1 LNHNV and CDR2 YYDKDF (reference sequence). Trimming took 2 bases from V and 5 from J; bases not matched to a gene: 7. This CDR3 region has 17 residues. CDR3 amino acids: CATSRRPGQGDTGELFF. The DNA of the CDR3 is TGTGCCACCAGCAGACGACCGGGACAGGGGGATACCGGGGAGCTGTTTTTT.

The chain combines TRBV27 with TRBJ1-2, with 9 bases lining up with TRBD1. J was trimmed by 0 bases and V by 5 bases; bases with no gene match: 10. The CDR3 has 17 residues. Germline CDR1 is MNHEY and CDR2 is SMNVEV (reference sequence). CDR3 protein: CASSPGTGPNSNYGYTF. CDR3 in DNA: TGTGCCAGCAGTCCTGGGACAGGGCCCAATTCTAACTATGGCTACACCTTC.

The V call is TRBV7-9, the J call TRBJ2-4, with 7 nucleotides matching TRBD2. Per germline, CDR1 SEHNR and CDR2 FQNEAQ (reference sequence). The CDR3 sequence is 15 residues long. V trimming: 5 bases; J trimming: 7 bases; junction bases outside the gene matches: 11. The CDR3, as DNA: TGTGCCAGCAGCCCCCGACTCGCGCGGGGGAACATTCAGTACTTC. Amino acid sequence: CASSPRLARGNIQYF.

J is TRBJ1-1 and V is TRBV4-3; D is perhaps TRBD1 (5 bases). Germline lookup yields CDR1 LGHNA and CDR2 YSLEER. V lost 4 bases and J lost 3, with 15 bases in between. This CDR3 is built from 15 residues. The CDR3 protein is CASSPRGYEDTEAFF. The CDR3 nucleotides read TGCGCCAGCAGCCCAAGGGGATATGAGGACACTGAAGCTTTCTTT.

This chain uses TRBV7-9 with TRBJ2-1; D might be TRBD2 (6 bases). Trimming took 5 bases from V and 1 from J, leaving 15 bases between them. The CDR3 loop spans 16 amino acids. The germline V gene has CDR1 SEHNR and CDR2 FQNEAQ (reference sequence). CDR3 coding DNA: TGTGCCAGCAGCCCGCTCAGCGGGCGGTCCTACAATGAGCAGTTCTTC. Its translation is CASSPLSGRSYNEQFF. The full variable domain, rest sourced from reference TRBV7-9 and TRBJ2-1, is DTGVSQNPRHKITKRGQNVTFRCDPISEHNRLYWYRQTLGQGPEFLTYFQNEAQLEKSRLLSDRFSAERPKGSFSTLEIQRTEQGDSAMYLCASSPLSGRSYNEQFFGPGTRLTVL.

The V call is TRBV9, the J call TRBJ1-2, with 7 bases fitting TRBD1. The CDR3 runs 17 residues. Trimming took 3 bases from V and 8 from J; bases not matched to a gene: 19. Per germline, CDR1 SGDLS and CDR2 YYNGEE. This chain's CDR3 is CASSAIPRTEQGQGYTF. The CDR3 DNA reads as TGTGCCAGCAGCGCGATCCCCAGGACGGAACAGGGGCAGGGCTACACCTTC.

This clone showed up just a few times. The rearrangement uses TRBV10-1 and TRBJ1-5, with TRBD1 matching 9 bases. The CDR3 is 17 amino acids. Per germline, CDR1 WNHNN and CDR2 SYGVQD (reference sequence). The trim removed 2 bases at V and 3 bases at J, leaving 8 bases unmatched. The CDR3 DNA is TGCGCCAGCAGTGAGCCCCCGGGACAGGGTGTCAATCAGCCCCAGCATTTT. Residues: CASSEPPGQGVNQPQHF.

This clone was observed a few times. The chain carries TRBV19 and TRBJ1-1; unclear D gene. Germline-derived CDR1 and CDR2 are LNHDA and SQIVND (reference sequence). Trimming pared 6 bases from V and 5 bases from J, leaving 7 bases between. The CDR3 spans 11 residues. Here the CDR3 DNA reads TGTGCCAGTAGGAGAGGAACTGAAGCTTTCTTT. Translated: CASRRGTEAFF.

This clone occurred once. This chain uses TRBV15 with TRBJ2-1; D is perhaps TRBD1 (6 bases). The CDR3 is 16 amino acids. Trimming took 1 base from V and 5 from J, leaving 15 bases between them. Germline V gene lookup returns CDR1 LNHNV and CDR2 YYDKDF (reference sequence). Here the CDR3 reads CATSRVRGAGNNEQFF. CDR3 DNA: TGTGCCACCAGCAGAGTCAGGGGCGCAGGGAACAATGAGCAGTTCTTC.

V is TRBV5-1 and J is TRBJ1-3; 7 bases line up with TRBD1. The germline V gene has CDR1 SGHRS and CDR2 YFSETQ. V lost 0 bases and J lost 4; bases outside the gene matches: 4. This CDR3 region has 15 residues. The CDR3 bases are TGCGCCAGCAGCTTGGTAGGAGGGGGCGGAAACACCATATATTTT. This encodes CASSLVGGGGNTIYF.

The rearrangement joins TRBV11-2 to TRBJ1-1, with unresolved D. This CDR3 comprises 11 residues. With 8 bases removed from V and 1 base from J, the gap between germline ends came to 5 bases. Germline CDR1 SGHAT, CDR2 FQNNGV. CDR3 protein: CASARNTEAFF. The CDR3 nucleotides are TGTGCCAGCGCTAGGAACACTGAAGCTTTCTTT. Full variable domain (rest looked up from reference TRBV11-2 and TRBJ1-1): EAGVAQSPRYKIIEKRQSVAFWCNPISGHATLYWYQQILGQGPKLLIQFQNNGVVDDSQLPKDRFSAERLKGVDSTLKIQPAKLEDSAVYLCASARNTEAFFGQGTRLTVV.

The chain joins TRBV5-4 to TRBJ2-5, with D tentatively TRBD1 (6 bases). Germline CDR1 is SGHNT and CDR2 is YYREEE (reference sequence). This CDR3 has 13 amino acids. V lost 4 bases to trimming and J lost 4 bases, with 11 bases between them. CDR3 in amino acids: CASSMGQGETQYF. The CDR3 DNA reads as TGTGCCAGCAGCATGGGACAAGGAGAGACCCAGTACTTC.

This clone has just one count. One junction end does not reproduce the germline sequence, and a read error may be involved. The rearrangement links TRBV7-7 to TRBJ2-5; 9 bases are shared with TRBD1. The germline CDR1 and CDR2 sequences are SSHAT and FNYEAQ (reference sequence). This CDR3 region has 16 residues. CDR3 nucleotides: TGTGCTAGCAGCGCTACAGGGGGCAGGAACCCAGAGACCCAGTACTTC. Translation: CASSATGGRNPETQYF.

The gene calls are TRBV5-5 and TRBJ1-5, with D tentatively TRBD1 (5 bases). The CDR3 runs to 17 residues. Deletions cut 4 bases from V and 6 bases from J, with 23 bases between. The germline V gene has CDR1 SGHKS and CDR2 YYEKEE (reference sequence). In nucleotides, the CDR3 is TGTGCCAGCAGCCCCGCGGCAGGTGGAGGGGTCGGTCAGCCCCAGCATTTT. Translating it yields CASSPAAGGGVGQPQHF.

The chain carries TRBV11-1 and TRBJ1-3; D gene ambiguous. There are 19 residues in the CDR3. Trimming stripped 2 bases from V and 0 bases from J, with 20 bases between. CDR1 and CDR2 (germline): SGHAT, FQDESV (reference sequence). The CDR3 region is CASSLFGQVRYHSGNTIYF. The CDR3 DNA is TGTGCCAGCAGCTTATTTGGCCAAGTAAGATACCACTCTGGAAACACCATATATTTT.

This chain joins TRBV7-2 and TRBJ1-3; D remains ambiguous. From germline, CDR1 is SGHTA and CDR2 FQGNSA. CDR3 size: 16 residues. V gave up 1 base and J gave up 2 bases, with 12 bases separating them. The chain's CDR3 is CASSLGASFTGNTIYF. The CDR3 DNA sequence: TGTGCCAGCAGCTTAGGGGCCAGCTTTACTGGAAACACCATATATTTT.

This sequence joins TRBV6-6 and TRBJ1-5; 7 nucleotides agree with TRBD1. Looked up from germline, CDR1 is MNHNY and CDR2 is SVGAGI (reference sequence). CDR3 size: 14 residues. Unmatched junction bases numbered 10, after V lost 8 bases and J lost 6 bases. In DNA, the CDR3 is TGTGCCAGCGGGAGAGAGGGGGCCTTTCAGCCCCAGCATTTT. Translated: CASGREGAFQPQHF.

This sequence joins TRBV6-6 and TRBJ2-7; no clear D gene. V was trimmed by 5 bases and J by 5 bases, leaving 19 bases between them. The CDR3 sequence is 15 residues long. Germline CDR1 reads MNHNY; CDR2 reads SVGAGI (reference sequence). The CDR3 sequence is CASSHQSRAVNEQYF. CDR3 coding DNA: TGTGCCAGCAGTCATCAATCCCGGGCAGTCAACGAGCAGTACTTC.

V and J are TRBV7-2 and TRBJ1-5; 7 bases match TRBD1. In germline, CDR1 is SGHTA, CDR2 FQGNSA. The CDR3 sequence is 14 residues long. The junction had 5 bases not matched to a gene; V was cut back by 5 bases and J by 4 bases. The CDR3 DNA sequence: TGTGCCAGCAGCCTTGACAGGGAAAATCAGCCCCAGCATTTT. Translating gives CASSLDRENQPQHF.

The V gene is TRBV28, the J gene TRBJ1-3; perhaps TRBD1 as D (5 bases). The V end lost 8 bases, the J end lost 0 bases, and 8 bases lay between the germline ends. CDR1 is MDHEN and CDR2 is SYDVKM in the germline V gene. This CDR3 region has 13 residues. Here the CDR3 reads CASGQISGNTIYF. CDR3 bases: TGTGCCAGCGGACAAATCTCTGGAAACACCATATATTTT.

The CDR3 nucleotides read TGCGCCAGCAGCCAGGCCGCACAGGGCGGGAGGAGGACCCAGTACTTC. It translates to CASSQAAQGGRRTQYF. V usage is TRBV4-1 and J usage is TRBJ2-5, with 8 bases aligning to TRBD2. There are 16 residues in the CDR3. In germline, CDR1 is MGHRA, CDR2 YSYEKL. J gave up 7 bases and V 3 bases, and 13 bases lay outside the gene matches.

This chain connects TRBV7-9 to TRBJ2-1; tentative D call: TRBD2 (6 bases). V was trimmed by 8 bases and J by 6 bases, leaving 14 bases between them. The CDR3 extends over 13 amino acids. Germline assignment: CDR1 SEHNR and CDR2 FQNEAQ (reference sequence). For the CDR3, the DNA is TGTGCCAGCGGCGACAGCGGGTCCAATGAGCAGTTCTTC. Amino acid sequence: CASGDSGSNEQFF.

The rearrangement joins TRBV7-2 to TRBJ1-4; D unclear. The CDR3 spans 14 residues. V lost 5 bases and J lost 8, with 15 bases in between. Germline assignment: CDR1 SGHTA and CDR2 FQGNSA. The CDR3 sequence: CASSREKRREKLFF. DNA of the CDR3: TGTGCCAGCAGCCGGGAAAAACGACGGGAAAAACTGTTTTTT.

The chain is built from TRBV18 and TRBJ2-2; D gene ambiguous. V gave up 4 bases and J gave up 4 bases, with 13 bases separating them. CDR3 length: 15 residues. CDR1 KGHSH and CDR2 LQKENI come from the germline V gene. The CDR3 DNA follows: TGTGCCAGCTCACGCCTCACGTCGACCACCGGGGAGCTGTTTTTT. Residues: CASSRLTSTTGELFF.

By sample share, this clone is medium-sized. V usage is TRBV2 and J usage is TRBJ2-7; no firm D call. The CDR3 is 10 amino acids. V gave up 6 bases and J gave up 2 bases, with 2 bases separating them. Germline V gene lookup returns CDR1 SNHLY and CDR2 FYNNEI. The chain's CDR3 is CASRTYEQYF. The CDR3 coding sequence is TGTGCCAGCAGGACCTACGAGCAGTACTTC.